This T cell receptor (beta chain) was obtained from a study of shared clonotypes between healthy human individuals. Turning to the study itself: CD8 memory received one plate per donor, CD8 naive two, CD4 memory three and CD4 naive three.

Naivety among CD8 cells was defined by CD45RO negativity and positive CCR7 selection, thereby excluding terminally differentiated effector memory CD45RA+ cells. At a deep level, the assay was run. It was across several immunoSEQ plates that each subset's genomic DNA was evenly split. Clones were sequenced by immunoSEQ multiplex PCR, and TCRdb holds only the in-frame ones, with some missing. Of about 2 million clones in the sample, approximately 94% were seen once. Findings of the study overall: Naive subsets generally exceeded memory subsets in estimated richness.

V dropped 5 bases and J dropped 6; count of bases not matched to a gene: 11. The germline V gene encodes CDR1 PRHDT and CDR2 FYEKMQ (reference sequence). CDR3 length: 15 amino acids. A remark on this clone: Its antigen remains unknown.

The sequencing input was naive CD8+ T cells sorted from blood. This chain connects TRBV13 to TRBJ2-7; 9 positions match TRBD2. The TCR comes from a man aged 18-30 years in good health. Here the CDR3 reads CASSPTETSGSEQYF. The CDR3 DNA is TGTGCCAGCAGCCCTACCGAGACTAGCGGTTCCGAGCAGTACTTC.